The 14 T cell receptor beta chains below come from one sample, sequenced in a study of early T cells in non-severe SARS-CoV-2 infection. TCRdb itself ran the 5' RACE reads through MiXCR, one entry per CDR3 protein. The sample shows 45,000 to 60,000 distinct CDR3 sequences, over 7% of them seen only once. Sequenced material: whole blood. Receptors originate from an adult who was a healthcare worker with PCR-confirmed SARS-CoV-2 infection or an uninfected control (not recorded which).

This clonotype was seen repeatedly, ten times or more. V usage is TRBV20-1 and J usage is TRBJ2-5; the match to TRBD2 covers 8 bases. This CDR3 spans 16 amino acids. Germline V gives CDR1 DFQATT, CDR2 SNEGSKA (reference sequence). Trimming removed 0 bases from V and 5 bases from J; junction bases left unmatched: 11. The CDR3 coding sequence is TGCAGTGCTAGAGACGCCAGCGGGGGCACCGGGGAGACCCAGTACTTC. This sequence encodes CSARDASGGTGETQYF.

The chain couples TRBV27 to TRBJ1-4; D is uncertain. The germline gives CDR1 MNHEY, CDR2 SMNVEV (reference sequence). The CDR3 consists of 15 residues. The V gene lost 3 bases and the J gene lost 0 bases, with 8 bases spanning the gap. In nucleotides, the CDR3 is TGTGCCAGCAGTTTGCAGGCTGCAACTAATGAAAAACTGTTTTTT. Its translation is CASSLQAATNEKLFF.

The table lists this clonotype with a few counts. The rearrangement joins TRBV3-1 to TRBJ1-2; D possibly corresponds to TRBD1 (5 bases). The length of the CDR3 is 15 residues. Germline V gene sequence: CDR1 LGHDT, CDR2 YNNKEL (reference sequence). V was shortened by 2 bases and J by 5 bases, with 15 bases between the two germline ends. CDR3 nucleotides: TGTGCCAGCAGCCAAATGTGGGGCGCAGAGTATGGCTACACCTTC. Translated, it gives CASSQMWGAEYGYTF.

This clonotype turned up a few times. The CDR3 region is CASSLEGVNEQFF. CDR3 DNA: TGTGCCAGCAGCTTAGAGGGGGTAAATGAGCAGTTCTTC. The chain employs TRBV7-9 and TRBJ2-1; possibly TRBD1 for D (6 bases). V was pared by 1 base and J by 7 bases, with 8 bases between. In germline, CDR1 is SEHNR, CDR2 FQNEAQ (reference sequence). The CDR3 is 13 residues long.

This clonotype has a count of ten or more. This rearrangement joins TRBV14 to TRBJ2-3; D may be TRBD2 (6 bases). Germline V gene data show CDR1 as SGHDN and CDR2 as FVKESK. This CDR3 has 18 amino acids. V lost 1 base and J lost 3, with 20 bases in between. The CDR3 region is CASSQVTDGGRGTDTQYF. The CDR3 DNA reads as TGTGCCAGCAGCCAAGTTACGGATGGAGGGAGAGGGACAGATACGCAGTATTTT.

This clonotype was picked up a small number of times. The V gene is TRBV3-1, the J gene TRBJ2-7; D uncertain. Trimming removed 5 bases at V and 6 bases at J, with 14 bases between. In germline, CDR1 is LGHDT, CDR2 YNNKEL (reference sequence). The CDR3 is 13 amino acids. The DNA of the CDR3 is TGTGCCAGCAGCTCTCGCGATGGGCGCGAGCAGTACTTC. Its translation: CASSSRDGREQYF.

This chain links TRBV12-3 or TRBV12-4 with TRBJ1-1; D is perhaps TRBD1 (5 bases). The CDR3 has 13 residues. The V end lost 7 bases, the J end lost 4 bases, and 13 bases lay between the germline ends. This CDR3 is CASTPGLATEAFF. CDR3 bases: TGTGCCAGCACCCCGGGGCTTGCCACTGAAGCTTTCTTT.

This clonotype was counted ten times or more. Here the CDR3 reads CASSPPGTRAKNIQYF. The CDR3 DNA sequence: TGTGCCAGCAGCCCGCCCGGGACAAGGGCCAAAAACATTCAGTACTTC. The chain is built from TRBV3-1 and TRBJ2-4; the D gene is possibly TRBD1 (6 bases). Between the trimmed V and J ends, which lost 4 bases and 1 base, there was a span of 14 bases. Germline-derived CDR1 and CDR2 are LGHDT and YNNKEL (reference sequence). The CDR3 spans 16 residues. The full variable domain, rest sourced from reference TRBV3-1 and TRBJ2-4, is DTAVSQTPKYLVTQMGNDKSIKCEQNLGHDTMYWYKQDSKKFLKIMFSYNNKELIINETVPNRFSPKSPDKAHLNLHINSLELGDSAVYFCASSPPGTRAKNIQYFGAGTRLSVL.

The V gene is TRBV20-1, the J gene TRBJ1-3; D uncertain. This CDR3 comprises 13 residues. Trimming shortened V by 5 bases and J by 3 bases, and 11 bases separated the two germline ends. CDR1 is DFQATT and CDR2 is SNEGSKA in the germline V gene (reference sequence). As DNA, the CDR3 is TGCAGTGCTCGGGCCCGAAATGGAAACACCATATATTTT. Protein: CSARARNGNTIYF.

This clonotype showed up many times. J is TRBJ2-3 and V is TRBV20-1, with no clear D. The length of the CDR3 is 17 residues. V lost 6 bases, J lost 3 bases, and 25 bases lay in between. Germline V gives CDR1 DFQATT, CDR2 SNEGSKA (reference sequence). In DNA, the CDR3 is TGCAGTGCCAGCACCAATTTGGGTTGGAAGGTGACAGATACGCAGTATTTT. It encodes CSASTNLGWKVTDTQYF.

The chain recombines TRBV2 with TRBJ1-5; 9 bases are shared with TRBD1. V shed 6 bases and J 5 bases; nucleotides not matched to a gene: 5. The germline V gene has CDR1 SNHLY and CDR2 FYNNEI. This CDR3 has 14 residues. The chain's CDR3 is CASSPGQGDQPQHF. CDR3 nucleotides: TGTGCCAGCAGCCCGGGACAGGGCGATCAGCCCCAGCATTTT.

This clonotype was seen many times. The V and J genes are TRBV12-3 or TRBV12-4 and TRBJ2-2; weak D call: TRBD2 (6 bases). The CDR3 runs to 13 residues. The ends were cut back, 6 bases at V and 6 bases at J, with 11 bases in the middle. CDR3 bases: TGTGCCAGCAGCCGGGAGAGGGCCGGGGAGCTGTTTTTT. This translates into CASSRERAGELFF.

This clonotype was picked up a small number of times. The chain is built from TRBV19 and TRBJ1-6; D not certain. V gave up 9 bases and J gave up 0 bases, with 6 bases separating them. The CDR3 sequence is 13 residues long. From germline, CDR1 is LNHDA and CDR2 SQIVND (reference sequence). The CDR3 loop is CASQSSYNSPLHF. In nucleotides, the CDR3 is TGTGCCAGCCAGAGCTCCTATAATTCACCCCTCCACTTT.

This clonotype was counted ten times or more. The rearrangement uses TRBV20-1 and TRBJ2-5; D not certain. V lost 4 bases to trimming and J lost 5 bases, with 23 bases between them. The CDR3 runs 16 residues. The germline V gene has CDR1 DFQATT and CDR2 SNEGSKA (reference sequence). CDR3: CSAIIPRNLPKETQYF. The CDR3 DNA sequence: TGCAGTGCTATTATTCCCCGGAATCTTCCAAAGGAGACCCAGTACTTC.